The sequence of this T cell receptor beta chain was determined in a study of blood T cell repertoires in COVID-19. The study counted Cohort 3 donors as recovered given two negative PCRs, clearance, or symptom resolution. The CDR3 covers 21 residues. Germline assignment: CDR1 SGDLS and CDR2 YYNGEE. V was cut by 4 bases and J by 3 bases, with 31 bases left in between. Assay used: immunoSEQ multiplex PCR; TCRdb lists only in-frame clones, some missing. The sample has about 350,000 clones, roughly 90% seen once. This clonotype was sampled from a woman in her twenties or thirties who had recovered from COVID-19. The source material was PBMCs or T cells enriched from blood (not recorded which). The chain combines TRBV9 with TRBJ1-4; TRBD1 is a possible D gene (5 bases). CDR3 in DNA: TGTGCCAGCAGCCGTAGGGGTAATACAGTGCATCACTCCCGGGCTAATGAAAAACTGTTTTTT. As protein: CASSRRGNTVHHSRANEKLFF.